Many counts were recorded for the clone carrying this T cell receptor (beta chain). Its antigen is currently unknown. The sample belongs to a study of metastatic and nonmetastatic thyroid tumors. The wider study: Across peripheral blood and tumor or nodule tissue samples taken from malignant and benign thyroid patients, the repertoires were compared with one another.

No treatment had been given to any patient before thyroid surgery. Germline CDR1 and CDR2: SGHVS and FNYEAQ. The CDR3 extends over 16 amino acids. Unmatched junction bases numbered 6, after V lost 1 base and J lost 5 bases. Original analysis: The study's classifier, a distant-metastasis tool for papillary thyroid cancer, was built using CDR3 differences across clinicopathological groups. Through MiXCR, TCRdb re-clonotyped the PCR reads. The V and J calls and clone size are TCRdb's, not the authors'. Here the sample spans approximately 13,000 clones, 20% to 30% being singletons. Overall study results and limits: When malignant thyroid tumors were compared with benign nodules, TCR beta diversity was reportedly significantly higher in the malignant tumors. This held in both blood and tumor samples.

This TCR derives from a female donor with papillary thyroid cancer or a benign thyroid nodule (not recorded which). Some clones in this sample may be carry-over from other donors' samples. The V and J genes are TRBV7-6 and TRBJ2-2; TRBD1 matches at 8 bases. The specimen was adjacent normal tissue. The CDR3 is CASSLVPTGVTGELFF. The DNA for the CDR3 is TGTGCCAGCAGCTTAGTGCCGACAGGGGTGACCGGGGAGCTGTTTTTT.